The rows below give T cell receptor beta chains drawn from one sample of a study of OX40 agonist ivuxolimab in advanced cancers. Clones were read by immunoSEQ multiplex PCR, and TCRdb kept only the in-frame ones, dropping some. The repertoire includes roughly 64,000 clones, around four fifths of them detected once, and approximately 9.8% sits in the top ten. Specimen: CD4+ or CD8+ T cells sorted from blood, collected in a trial of the OX40 agonist ivuxolimab. The receptors here all came from an adult with an advanced solid tumor such as melanoma, head and neck, liver or kidney cancer. CDR3s include the opening cysteine and the closing phenylalanine or tryptophan. D genes are given only for firm matches. Rows give clone size only sometimes, using once, few, many, or a class for an expanded clone.

CASRRLAGSTDTQYF | TGTGCCAGCAGGAGACTAGCGGGAAGCACAGATACGCAGTATTTT | TRBJ2-3 | - | TRBD2 | TRBV6-5
CASSSYGTLYGYTF | TGCGCCAGCAGCTCCTACGGGACTCTCTATGGCTACACCTTC | TRBJ1-2 | - | - | TRBV5-1
CASSHGTGGTYGQYF | TGCGCCAGCAGCCACGGGACAGGGGGTACCTACGGGCAGTACTTC | TRBJ2-7 | - | TRBD1 | TRBV4-1
CATSTVRTTGINPNSGNTIYF | TGTGCCACCAGCACAGTCCGAACGACAGGAATTAACCCTAACTCTGGAAACACCATATATTTT | TRBJ1-3 | once | - | TRBV15
CASSDEYNEQFF | TGTGCCAGCAGTGACGAGTACAATGAGCAGTTCTTC | TRBJ2-1 | - | - | TRBV6-4
CASSPMRTGLHEQYF | TGTGCCAGCAGCCCGATGCGGACAGGGCTCCACGAGCAGTACTTC | TRBJ2-7 | - | TRBD1 | TRBV7-2
CASGLRRNEQFF | TGTGCCAGTGGATTGCGACGAAATGAGCAGTTCTTC | TRBJ2-1 | - | - | TRBV19
CASSQERGGGPSYGYTF | TGCGCCAGCAGCCAAGAGCGCGGCGGGGGACCTTCCTATGGCTACACCTTC | TRBJ1-2 | - | - | TRBV4-3
CASRPQGPGNTIYF | TGTGCCAGCAGACCACAGGGGCCTGGAAACACCATATATTTT | TRBJ1-3 | medium-sized | TRBD1 | TRBV2
CASSPGQGIYYEQYF | TGTGCCAGCTCACCGGGCCAGGGTATATACTACGAGCAGTACTTC | TRBJ2-7 | - | - | TRBV18
CSVELGTSGEEETQYF | TGCAGCGTTGAACTGGGCACTAGCGGGGAAGAGGAGACCCAGTACTTC | TRBJ2-5 | few | TRBD2 | TRBV29-1
CSARSGTRHTGELFF | TGCAGCGCTCGTTCCGGGACTAGACACACCGGGGAGCTGTTTTTT | TRBJ2-2 | - | TRBD2 | TRBV29-1
CASSFGPQRETQYF | TGTGCCAGCAGCTTCGGGCCCCAGCGGGAGACCCAGTACTTC | TRBJ2-5 | - | - | TRBV7-8
CASSDRTEEDSNQPQHF | TGTGCCAGCAGTGACAGGACAGAGGAGGATAGCAATCAGCCCCAGCATTTT | TRBJ1-5 | - | - | TRBV2
CASSSMSGANVLTF | TGCGCCAGCAGCTCCATGAGTGGGGCCAACGTCCTGACTTTC | TRBJ2-6 | - | - | TRBV4-1
CASSPAGTRNEKLFF | TGTGCCAGCAGCCCCGCCGGGACCAGAAATGAAAAACTGTTTTTT | TRBJ1-4 | - | - | TRBV11-2
CASSNSGTGGMNTEAFF | TGTGCCAGCAGCAACTCTGGGACAGGGGGGATGAACACTGAAGCTTTCTTT | TRBJ1-1 | medium-sized | TRBD1 | TRBV13
CASSYAVNTIYF | TGTGCCAGCAGTTACGCCGTAAACACCATATATTTT | TRBJ1-3 | - | - | TRBV28
CASSLGSRNNSPLHF | TGTGCCAGCAGCTTGGGTTCGAGAAATAATTCACCCCTCCACTTT | TRBJ1-6 | - | - | TRBV5-4
CASSVGTGVIETQYF | TGTGCCAGCAGCGTAGGGACAGGGGTGATTGAGACCCAGTACTTC | TRBJ2-5 | - | TRBD1 | TRBV9
CASSLRPQIFGQGSYGYTF | TGCGCCAGCAGCTTGCGCCCACAAATCTTTGGACAGGGAAGTTATGGCTACACCTTC | TRBJ1-2 | once | TRBD1 | TRBV5-1
CASSLDFRTGGKSYGYTF | TGTGCCAGCAGCTTGGATTTTCGGACCGGGGGCAAATCCTATGGCTACACCTTC | TRBJ1-2 | - | - | TRBV5-5
CASRGAKNIQYF | TGTGCCAGTAGGGGAGCCAAAAACATTCAGTACTTC | TRBJ2-4 | - | - | TRBV28
CASSPTGTASNYGYTF | TGTGCCAGCAGTCCAACCGGGACAGCCTCTAACTATGGCTACACCTTC | TRBJ1-2 | - | TRBD1 | TRBV2
CASSPSGRINEKLFF | TGTGCCAGCAGCCCATCGGGACGGATAAATGAAAAACTGTTTTTT | TRBJ1-4 | once | - | TRBV11-2
CASSLSVNQYF | TGTGCCAGCAGCTTATCCGTGAATCAGTACTTC | TRBJ2-7 | few | - | TRBV7-9
CAIRRQGGVGETQYF | TGTGCCATCAGAAGACAGGGAGGTGTGGGAGAGACCCAGTACTTC | TRBJ2-5 | - | - | TRBV10-3
CASSLAAGGTDTQYF | TGTGCCAGCAGCTTAGCGGCAGGGGGCACAGATACGCAGTATTTT | TRBJ2-3 | - | - | TRBV7-2
CASSLLRYIEKRAGELFF | TGTGCCAGCAGTTTATTAAGATATATAGAAAAAAGGGCCGGGGAGCTGTTTTTT | TRBJ2-2 | - | - | TRBV28
CASSLGTGGAYEQYF | TGTGCCAGCAGCCTGGGCACAGGGGGCGCCTACGAGCAGTACTTC | TRBJ2-7 | - | TRBD1 | TRBV7-8
CATAQWGALNYGYTF | TGTGCCACCGCGCAATGGGGGGCGCTTAACTATGGCTACACCTTC | TRBJ1-2 | - | - | TRBV6-6
CASSILLRAAATNEKLFF | TGTGCCAGTAGTATTCTCCTCCGCGCAGCCGCAACTAATGAAAAACTGTTTTTT | TRBJ1-4 | - | - | TRBV19
CASGETGANEKLFF | TGTGCTAGTGGGGAGACAGGGGCTAATGAAAAACTGTTTTTT | TRBJ1-4 | - | TRBD1 | TRBV12-5
CASSRGVLNTEAFF | TGTGCCAGTAGTAGGGGAGTCTTAAACACTGAAGCTTTCTTT | TRBJ1-1 | - | - | TRBV19
CASSGSGLAGPQFF | TGTGCCAGCAGTGGCTCGGGACTAGCGGGTCCGCAGTTCTTC | TRBJ2-1 | once | TRBD2 | TRBV27
CASSLAGGQGGDRGYTF | TGTGCCAGCAGCTTAGCCGGAGGACAGGGAGGGGACCGTGGCTACACCTTC | TRBJ1-2 | few | TRBD1 | TRBV7-9
CASSSTGGPYNEQFF | TGTGCCAGCAGCTCTACTGGGGGGCCCTACAATGAGCAGTTCTTC | TRBJ2-1 | - | - | TRBV7-3
CASSKNGDIKF | TGTGCCAGCAGCAAAAATGGGGACATAAAGTTC | TRBJ2-7 | few | - | TRBV21-1
CASSAGLAGGNTQYF | TGTGCCAGCAGCGCAGGACTAGCGGGAGGAAATACGCAGTATTTT | TRBJ2-3 | - | TRBD2 | TRBV9